This T cell receptor beta chain is from a study of cytomegalovirus exposure and HLA in healthy donors. General study findings and limits: Per a later analysis, HLA-associated TCR beta chains showed more clonal expansion than other, equally common TCR beta chains. Sequencing likely generated an artifact that appeared as a cluster of highly shared sequence variants. In vitro assays verified that a few CMV-associated chains recognized CMV antigens specifically.

The CDR3 runs 15 residues. V shed 1 base and J shed 0 bases, with 9 bases lying between them. Germline V CDR1 and CDR2: SGHAT, FQDESV (reference sequence). Healthy individuals who donated bone marrow served as the donors. Turning to this clone: The antigen is not known.

The PCR made use of 60 Vbeta and 13 Jbeta primers. The table came from immunoSEQ multiplex PCR; TCRdb's copy has only in-frame clones and leaves some out. The sample includes about 90,000 clones, less than 75% of them seen just once. Sequencing was performed on PBMCs. The V call is TRBV11-1, the J call TRBJ1-1; no firm D call. This clonotype was sampled from a woman in her twenties or thirties in good health and CMV-seropositive. This CDR3 reads CASSLVPGMNTEAFF. The CDR3 coding sequence is TGTGCCAGCAGCTTAGTCCCGGGAATGAACACTGAAGCTTTCTTT.